Listed below are T cell receptor beta chains from one sample, sequenced in a study of blood T cell repertoires in COVID-19. Only in-frame clones appear in the TCRdb table, and some are missing; sequencing was by immunoSEQ multiplex PCR. The table shows hundreds of thousands of clones, with 85% to 90% occurring only once. The sequenced sample was PBMCs or T cells enriched from blood (not recorded which). The receptor set was obtained from a man aged 30-40 years who had recovered from COVID-19. Both conserved end residues are part of each CDR3. The order of the fields is clone size, V gene, J gene, D gene, CDR3 DNA, CDR3 protein. A D gene is named only where the DNA matches it firmly. Size is omitted from some rows. Given values are once, few, many or a class for expanded clones.

-	TRBV10-3	TRBJ1-1	-	TGTGCCATCAGTGAGGGGGACTGGAGCTTCGGTGAAGCTTTCTTT	CAISEGDWSFGEAFF
-	TRBV27	TRBJ2-7	-	TGTGCCAGCAGTTTTCACAGCTCCTACGAGCAGTACTTC	CASSFHSSYEQYF
once	TRBV29-1	TRBJ2-7	TRBD1	TGCAGCGTTGTTGGGACAGGGGTGTCGTACGAGCAGTACTTC	CSVVGTGVSYEQYF
-	TRBV30	TRBJ1-6	-	TGTGCCTGGAGTGCACGGGGTAGTAGCTCCTATAATTCACCCCTCCACTTT	CAWSARGSSSYNSPLHF
-	TRBV5-1	TRBJ1-1	TRBD1	TGCGCCAGCAGCTCAGGGGGGACTGAAGCTTTCTTT	CASSSGGTEAFF
-	TRBV11-2	TRBJ2-5	-	TGTGCCAGCAGCGAAGACAGGGAGACCCAGTACTTC	CASSEDRETQYF
-	TRBV28	TRBJ2-7	-	TGTGCCAGCAGTACGGGAGTCACCTACGAGCAGTACTTC	CASSTGVTYEQYF
-	TRBV9	TRBJ2-1	TRBD2	TGTGCCAGCAGCCCAGTCGGAGCGGGAGAGTCCAATGAGCAGTTCTTC	CASSPVGAGESNEQFF
-	TRBV28	TRBJ2-4	TRBD2	TGTGCCAGCATGCTAGCGGGCCGGTACATTCAGTACTTC	CASMLAGRYIQYF
-	TRBV7-2	TRBJ2-7	-	TGTGCCAGCAGCTTAGGGGACTCTAACTACGAGCAGTACTTC	CASSLGDSNYEQYF
once	TRBV5-1	TRBJ2-7	TRBD2	TGCGCCAGCAGCCCCCGGACTAGCGGGACCTATACCTACGAGCAGTACTTC	CASSPRTSGTYTYEQYF
-	TRBV2	TRBJ1-5	-	TGTGCCAGCGACGCAGGGGGCAATCAGCCCCAGCATTTT	CASDAGGNQPQHF
-	TRBV5-4	TRBJ2-2	-	TGTGCCAGCAGCTTGAGACAGGCGAACACCGGGGAGCTGTTTTTT	CASSLRQANTGELFF
-	TRBV6-1	TRBJ2-1	-	TGTGCCAGCAGTGAAACCCGTCTAGCGACTGAGCAGTTCTTC	CASSETRLATEQFF
-	TRBV24-1	TRBJ2-7	TRBD2	TGTGCCACCAGTGATTGCCCGGGACTAGCAGGGTACGAGCAGTACTTC	CATSDCPGLAGYEQYF
-	TRBV6-6	TRBJ2-3	-	TGTGCCAGCAAAACAGGGGGAGGGTCAGATACGCAGTATTTT	CASKTGGGSDTQYF
-	TRBV15	TRBJ1-1	-	TGTGCCACCAGCAGAGATCTGGCCGGAGGGGCCACTGAAGCTTTCTTT	CATSRDLAGGATEAFF
-	TRBV19	TRBJ2-7	-	TGTGCCAGTAGTAAAACAGGGACCTGGTCCTACGAGCAGTACTTC	CASSKTGTWSYEQYF
-	TRBV28	TRBJ2-7	-	TGTGCCAGCAGGCCCCTTTCCGAGGGTCGGGAGCAGTACTTC	CASRPLSEGREQYF
-	TRBV27	TRBJ1-5	TRBD1	TGTGCCACCGGTACAGGGGCAGTCTCAAAGCAGCCCCAGCATTTT	CATGTGAVSKQPQHF
-	TRBV10-3	TRBJ2-7	TRBD1	TGTGCCATCAGTGAGTCGACAGGGGCGACTACCTACGAGCAGTACTTC	CAISESTGATTYEQYF
-	TRBV7-9	TRBJ1-1	-	TGTGCCAGCAGCACATTGCGGGCTGAAGCTTTCTTT	CASSTLRAEAFF
-	TRBV9	TRBJ2-7	-	TGTGCCAGCAGCGTAGGTCGAGAGGGCTCCTACGAGCAGTACTTC	CASSVGREGSYEQYF
-	TRBV27	TRBJ2-1	TRBD2	TGTGCCAGCAGCCCTCCGGGGGGAGTTCCCTACAATGAGCAGTTCTTC	CASSPPGGVPYNEQFF
-	TRBV2	TRBJ1-2	TRBD1	TGTGCCAGCAGGGGACAGGGGAGGGACTATGGCTACACCTTC	CASRGQGRDYGYTF
-	TRBV7-9	TRBJ2-1	TRBD2	TGTGCCAGCAGCCCAAACCCGGGCGGGAGGGACAATGAGCAGTTCTTC	CASSPNPGGRDNEQFF
-	TRBV2	TRBJ2-1	TRBD2	TGTGCCACCAAGACTAGCGGGAGCTCGTATGAGCAGTTCTTC	CATKTSGSSYEQFF
-	TRBV7-9	TRBJ1-2	-	TGTGCCAGCAGCTACCGGGACAACTCAAGGGGCTACACCTTC	CASSYRDNSRGYTF
-	TRBV27	TRBJ2-1	-	TGTGCCAGCAGGGAGTACAATGAGCAGTTCTTC	CASREYNEQFF
few	TRBV24-1	TRBJ2-7	TRBD2	TGTGCCACCAGTGACTCCCTCCGGGGGGACGAGCAGTACTTC	CATSDSLRGDEQYF
-	TRBV28	TRBJ1-5	TRBD1	TGTGCCAGCAGTTCGGGACAGGGACATCAGCCCCAGCATTTT	CASSSGQGHQPQHF
-	TRBV2	TRBJ1-4	-	TGTGCCAGCAGAGAAATCCCCCGAACTAATGAAAAACTGTTTTTT	CASREIPRTNEKLFF
once	TRBV6-1	TRBJ2-3	TRBD1	TGTGCCAGCAGTGAAGCAGGGAGGAACAGGGGGCCGGCAGATACGCAGTATTTT	CASSEAGRNRGPADTQYF
-	TRBV19	TRBJ1-5	TRBD1	TGTGCCAGTAGAGGACAGGACAATCAGCCCCAGCATTTT	CASRGQDNQPQHF
-	TRBV10-1	TRBJ2-2	-	TGCGCCAGCAGTGAGTCGACCTCAGGAGGCACCGGGGAGCTGTTTTTT	CASSESTSGGTGELFF
-	TRBV29-1	TRBJ2-7	-	TGCAGCGTTGGTCTTTTCTTAGACTCCTACGAGCAGTACTTC	CSVGLFLDSYEQYF
-	TRBV28	TRBJ1-4	-	TGTGCCAGCAGAGGCGGGTATGAAAAACTGTTTTTT	CASRGGYEKLFF
once	TRBV10-3	TRBJ1-5	-	TGTGCCACCCGAGGGCGAGAAGGCCAGCCCCAGCATTTT	CATRGREGQPQHF
-	TRBV10-3	TRBJ2-5	-	TGTGCCATCAGTGAGCCCGGGACAATCCAAGAGACCCAGTACTTC	CAISEPGTIQETQYF
-	TRBV19	TRBJ1-5	TRBD1	TGTGCCAGTTCTACAGGGACAGGGGGACAGCCCCAGCATTTT	CASSTGTGGQPQHF
-	TRBV3-1/TRBV3-2	TRBJ1-2	-	TGTGCCAGCAGCCAGGTGGACAGCTATGGCTACACCTTC	CASSQVDSYGYTF
-	TRBV18	TRBJ2-2	TRBD1	TGTGCCAGCTCAATCCGGGACAGGGGCTCCGGGGAGCTGTTTTTT	CASSIRDRGSGELFF
-	TRBV18	TRBJ2-7	TRBD1	TGTGCCAGCTCAGCGGCCCAGGGGGAATACGAGCAGTACTTC	CASSAAQGEYEQYF
once	TRBV18	TRBJ1-4	TRBD1	TGTGCCAGCTCAGCTACGACAGGGGGCGCCGGAACTAATGAAAAACTGTTTTTT	CASSATTGGAGTNEKLFF
once	TRBV7-9	TRBJ2-7	-	TGTGCCAGCAGCCCCCGGGACGAGCAGTACTTC	CASSPRDEQYF
once	TRBV6-4	TRBJ1-6	-	TGTGCCAGCAGTAAACAGGAAAATTCACCCCTCCACTTT	CASSKQENSPLHF
once	TRBV12-3/TRBV12-4	TRBJ1-1	-	TGTGCCAGCAGTTTAGACAGGGCGCGAGCTTTCTTT	CASSLDRARAFF
-	TRBV21-1	TRBJ1-4	-	TGTGCCAGCAGCAAAGATGGCAGGACAGGATGGGAAAAACTGTTTTTT	CASSKDGRTGWEKLFF
-	TRBV6-5	TRBJ1-1	-	TGTGCCAGCCACCTAGCTGAAGCTTTCTTT	CASHLAEAFF
-	TRBV7-9	TRBJ2-2	-	TGTGCCAGCAGGCCGACAGCGAACACCGGGGAGCTGTTTTTT	CASRPTANTGELFF
-	TRBV9	TRBJ1-3	-	TGTGCCAGCAGCGCAGAGGGAGGCTCTGGAAACACCATATATTTT	CASSAEGGSGNTIYF
few	TRBV7-9	TRBJ1-2	TRBD1	TGTGCCAGCAGCCTGGGACAGGGGAAGGATGGCTACACCTTC	CASSLGQGKDGYTF
-	TRBV7-2	TRBJ2-5	TRBD2	TGTGCCAGCAGCTCCTATACGGGAGGTCAAGAGACCCAGTACTTC	CASSSYTGGQETQYF
-	TRBV5-5	TRBJ1-2	-	TGTGCCAGCAGCCCGAGGGGGACACTGGGCTACACCTTC	CASSPRGTLGYTF
-	TRBV7-9	TRBJ1-5	-	TGTGCCAGCAGCTTAATGAGTCACCAGCCCCAGCATTTT	CASSLMSHQPQHF
-	TRBV10-1	TRBJ2-1	TRBD2	TGCGCCAGCAGTCCAGTGGCTAGCGGATACTACAATGAGCAGTTCTTC	CASSPVASGYYNEQFF
-	TRBV9	TRBJ2-5	-	TGTGCCAGCAGCGTAGGTGGGGCCGCAATAGGGCAAGAGACCCAGTACTTC	CASSVGGAAIGQETQYF